This entry is about one TCR beta chain. What it recognizes is unknown. At the DNA level, this CDR3 is encoded by other sequences in the same sample as well. Produced via immunoSEQ multiplex PCR; TCRdb's table is partial and in-frame only. The sample consists of roughly 150,000 clones, roughly nine tenths of them appearing once. The data are from a study of cytomegalovirus exposure and HLA in healthy donors. The donors belonged to the approximately 120-subject validation cohort, separate from the roughly 720-subject first cohort. General study results and limits: It was reported that the classifier diagnosed cytomegalovirus status with high specificity and sensitivity in both the original and validation cohorts. Rarity marked most TCR sequences, yet some public TCRs occurred in many donors.

The sample taken for sequencing was PBMCs. This receptor was identified in a woman between 18 and 30 years old in good health and CMV-seropositive.

The CDR3 protein is CASSQVLRGGSTDTQYF. CDR3 in DNA: TGTGCCAGCAGCCAAGTGCTGCGGGGGGGGTCCACAGATACGCAGTATTTT. The gene calls are TRBV4-2 and TRBJ2-3; 9 nucleotides agree with TRBD2. Germline V gene data show CDR1 as LGHNA and CDR2 as YNFKEQ. The CDR3 runs to 17 residues. V shed 1 base, J shed 2 bases, and the junction held 7 bases outside the gene matches.